The 25 T cell receptor beta chains given below trace back to one sample, sequenced in a study of blood T cells in healthy people across ages. With a J-beta primer mix and a sample-barcoded 5' primer, a second PCR ran roughly 7 to 11 cycles. TCRdb independently ran MiXCR on the 5' RACE reads; one entry per CDR3 protein. Of about 750,000 distinct CDR3 sequences in the sample, about 55% were seen once. Sequenced: blood. The receptors originated from a man aged 80 or over in good health.

The CDR3 loop is CSAIRGVHNEQFF. Here the CDR3 DNA reads TGCAGTGCTATCAGGGGAGTTCACAATGAGCAGTTCTTC. The rearrangement uses TRBV20-1 and TRBJ2-1; TRBD1 might be the D (6 bases). The germline CDR1 and CDR2 sequences are DFQATT and SNEGSKA (reference sequence). V was cut by 4 bases and J by 5 bases, with 12 bases left in between. The CDR3 contains 13 residues.

The table lists this clonotype with a few counts. With a much larger clone just one base away, this may be a read error. V usage is TRBV27 and J usage is TRBJ2-5; D is possibly TRBD2 (6 bases). The CDR3 contains 13 residues. V was shortened by 6 bases and J by 11 bases, with 19 bases between the two germline ends. The germline V gene has CDR1 MNHEY and CDR2 SMNVEV (reference sequence). CDR3 sequence: CASSLTRSNEQYF. The CDR3 DNA follows: TGTGCCAGCAGCCTGACTAGGTCGAATGAGCAGTACTTC.

The rearrangement joins TRBV5-1 to TRBJ2-1; D may be TRBD2 (7 bases). Trimming cost V 0 bases and J 6 bases, with 19 bases left between them. The V gene's germline CDR1 is SGHRS and CDR2 YFSETQ. The length of the CDR3 is 17 residues. The CDR3 coding sequence is TGCGCCAGCAGCTTGGGGGGGGGCGGAGATCGCCCCAATGAGCAGTTCTTC. This sequence encodes CASSLGGGGDRPNEQFF.

There are a few counts of this clonotype. The chain uses TRBV3-1 and TRBJ2-7, with 7 bases lining up with TRBD2. The CDR3 covers 15 residues. J lost 2 bases, V lost 2 bases, and 6 bases had no gene match. Germline CDR1 reads LGHDT; CDR2 reads YNNKEL (reference sequence). The DNA of the CDR3 is TGTGCCAGCAGCCAAATCGGGAGGCCAACCTACGAGCAGTACTTC. Protein: CASSQIGRPTYEQYF.

The rearrangement uses TRBV12-5 and TRBJ1-1; D remains unclear. Trimming took 5 bases from V and 5 from J, leaving 12 bases between them. Germline loops: CDR1 LGHNT, CDR2 FRNRAP. The CDR3 covers 13 residues. CDR3 DNA: TGTGCTAGTGGTCCAATGGCAAGGACTGAAGCTTTCTTT. Its protein product is CASGPMARTEAFF. The complete variable domain, with remaining parts taken from reference TRBV12-5 and TRBJ1-1, reads DARVTQTPRHKVTEMGQEVTMRCQPILGHNTVFWYRQTMMQGLELLAYFRNRAPLDDSGMPKDRFSAEMPDATLATLKIQPSEPRDSAVYFCASGPMARTEAFFGQGTRLTVV.

This clonotype was seen only a few times. The chain carries TRBV5-1 and TRBJ2-2; D call uncertain. The CDR3 extends over 15 amino acids. The germline V gene has CDR1 SGHRS and CDR2 YFSETQ. V gave up 4 bases and J gave up 6 bases, with 16 bases separating them. For the CDR3, the DNA is TGCGCCAGCAGCATAGAGGCAGGAGCCCCCGGGGAGCTGTTTTTT. Its protein product is CASSIEAGAPGELFF.

The rearrangement uses TRBV7-8 and TRBJ2-7, with 13 bases aligning to TRBD2. Germline V gene lookup returns CDR1 SGHVS and CDR2 FQNEAQ. Trimming took 5 bases from V and 0 from J; bases not matched to a gene: 13. There are 19 residues in the CDR3. The CDR3 bases are TGTGCCAGCAGCCCCGCTCGGGGACTAGCGGGATCCGCCTCCTACGAGCAGTACTTC. As protein: CASSPARGLAGSASYEQYF.

The rearrangement links TRBV29-1 to TRBJ2-7; D call uncertain. The CDR3 sequence is 14 residues long. Germline V gives CDR1 SQVTM, CDR2 ANQGSEA. V lost 0 bases and J 3 bases, leaving 12 bases between the germline ends. CDR3 amino acids: CSVEDPATDYEQYF. The CDR3 region has the DNA TGCAGCGTTGAAGATCCCGCCACGGACTACGAGCAGTACTTC.

This clonotype has a handful of counts. This chain joins TRBV5-4 and TRBJ2-7; tentatively, D is TRBD2 (5 bases). This CDR3 comprises 15 residues. CDR1 and CDR2 from the germline V gene are SGHNT and YYREEE (reference sequence). V lost 0 bases and J lost 0, with 10 bases in between. CDR3 protein: CASSLEAASSYEQYF. In DNA form, the CDR3 reads TGTGCCAGCAGCTTGGAAGCGGCCAGCTCCTACGAGCAGTACTTC. The entire variable domain, with the rest obtained from reference TRBV5-4 and TRBJ2-7, is as follows: ETGVTQSPTHLIKTRGQQVTLRCSSQSGHNTVSWYQQALGQGPQFIFQYYREEENGRGNFPPRFSGLQFPNYSSELNVNALELDDSALYLCASSLEAASSYEQYFGPGTRLTVT.

In this sample, this clonotype turned up a few times. The J gene is TRBJ2-3, the V gene TRBV6-5; TRBD2 agrees at 10 bases. This CDR3 comprises 15 residues. Trimming removed 6 bases from V and 14 bases from J; junction bases left unmatched: 17. Germline values: CDR1 MNHEY, CDR2 SVGAGI. For the CDR3, the DNA is TGTGCCAGCAGCTCCCTGGGGACTAGCGCCAGATACGCGTATTTT. Residues: CASSSLGTSARYAYF.

This clonotype occurred a few times. The chain has TRBV21-1 and TRBJ1-5. TRBV21-1 counts as a pseudogene. This CDR3 region has 14 residues. The CDR3 coding sequence is TGTGCCAGCAGCCGACGGAGTAGCAATCAGCCCCAGCATTTT. It yields the protein CASSRRSSNQPQHF.

This clonotype was seen a handful of times. This chain links TRBV6-1 with TRBJ1-2; D is uncertain. This CDR3 has 14 amino acids. Per germline, CDR1 MNHNS and CDR2 SASEGT. V shed 0 bases and J shed 10 bases, with 15 bases lying between them. The CDR3 DNA reads TGTGCCAGCAGTGAAGCGCTTCTCAGGAGCATCTACACCTTC. This translates into CASSEALLRSIYTF.

This clonotype was counted only a few times. The genes are TRBV27 and TRBJ2-6, with D unresolved. This CDR3 has 15 amino acids. Germline V gene sequence: CDR1 MNHEY, CDR2 SMNVEV (reference sequence). V was clipped by 0 bases and J by 3 bases, with 6 bases between them. CDR3 nucleotides: TGTGCCAGCAGTTTATCGATGGGTGGGGCCAACGTCCTGACTTTC. As protein: CASSLSMGGANVLTF.

This clonotype occurred once. At one boundary the junction diverges from the germline segment, which might be a read error. The J gene is TRBJ2-7, the V gene TRBV3-1; 8 nucleotides align to TRBD2. Germline V gene sequence: CDR1 LGHDT, CDR2 YNNKEL (reference sequence). The CDR3 runs 11 residues. CDR3 coding DNA: TGTGCCAGCAGAGCGGGGGACGAACAGTACTTC. This gives the protein CASRAGDEQYF.

This rearrangement joins TRBV10-3 to TRBJ2-5; 13 positions agree with TRBD2. CDR1 is ENHRY, CDR2 SYGVKD, per germline. J lost 1 base, V lost 4 bases, and 3 bases had no gene match. This CDR3 contains 16 residues. The CDR3 is CAISAGLAGIQETQYF. CDR3 DNA sequence: TGTGCCATCAGTGCGGGACTAGCGGGAATCCAAGAGACCCAGTACTTC.

This chain's CDR3 is CASSQVLAGRVTYEQYF. CDR3 sequence (DNA): TGTGCCAGCAGCCAAGTATTAGCGGGTAGAGTAACCTACGAGCAGTACTTC. This chain links TRBV3-1 with TRBJ2-7, with 7 bases identical to TRBD2. Per the germline V gene, CDR1 is LGHDT and CDR2 is YNNKEL (reference sequence). Losses at the gene ends were 1 base for V and 2 bases for J; bases not matched to a gene: 11. The CDR3 consists of 17 residues.

Written as DNA, the CDR3 is TGTGCCAGCAGCAAGCCCCTAGCGGACCAAGAGACCCAGTACTTC. It is translated as CASSKPLADQETQYF. This chain joins TRBV7-9 and TRBJ2-5, with 7 bases lining up with TRBD2. The germline V gene has CDR1 SEHNR and CDR2 FQNEAQ (reference sequence). The V and J ends lost 5 bases and 0 bases, in that order; junction bases with no gene match: 6. The CDR3 is 15 residues long. The full variable domain, its missing parts supplied by reference TRBV7-9 and TRBJ2-5, is DTGVSQNPRHKITKRGQNVTFRCDPISEHNRLYWYRQTLGQGPEFLTYFQNEAQLEKSRLLSDRFSAERPKGSFSTLEIQRTEQGDSAMYLCASSKPLADQETQYFGPGTRLLVL.

The genes are TRBV3-1 and TRBJ2-5, with 14 bases that match TRBD2. With 4 bases clipped from V and 5 bases from J, the junction kept 12 bases outside the gene matches. The germline CDR1 and CDR2 sequences are LGHDT and YNNKEL (reference sequence). CDR3 length: 18 residues. CDR3 nucleotides: TGTGCCAGCAGCCTTTCCAGACTAGCGGGAGGGCCCAGTGAGACCCAGTACTTC. As protein: CASSLSRLAGGPSETQYF.

The rearrangement uses TRBV5-1 and TRBJ2-7, with 8 nucleotides matching TRBD2. Germline trimming cut 4 bases from V and 4 bases from J; bases unmatched to any gene: 10. CDR3 length: 15 amino acids. From germline, CDR1 is SGHRS and CDR2 YFSETQ. The CDR3 bases are TGCGCCAGCAGCCCCCCGGGGGGGGAAGCTTACGAGCAGTACTTC. Translation gives CASSPPGGEAYEQYF.

The chain carries TRBV6-5 and TRBJ1-4; D is ambiguous. Germline V lookup: CDR1 MNHEY, CDR2 SVGAGI. Between the trimmed V and J ends, which lost 0 bases and 8 bases, there was a span of 16 bases. The CDR3 covers 16 residues. CDR3 region: CASSYSDRRDDEKLFF. CDR3 DNA: TGTGCCAGCAGTTACTCTGATCGCAGAGATGACGAAAAACTGTTTTTT.

This rearrangement joins TRBV29-1 to TRBJ1-2; D perhaps matches TRBD1 (6 bases). V was shortened by 7 bases and J by 3 bases, with 18 bases between the two germline ends. Germline CDR1 is SQVTM and CDR2 is ANQGSEA. CDR3 size: 14 residues. The CDR3 sequence: CSAGEGGRDYGYTF. The CDR3 region has the DNA TGCAGCGCCGGGGAGGGGGGAAGGGACTATGGCTACACCTTC.

This chain connects TRBV24-1 to TRBJ2-1; a possible D gene is TRBD2 (6 bases). In germline, CDR1 is KGHDR, CDR2 SFDVKD. CDR3 length equals 15 residues. The germline V and J ends were trimmed by 1 base and 9 bases, with 15 bases remaining between them. CDR3 protein: CATSDFDGGSGEQFF. In nucleotides, the CDR3 is TGTGCCACCAGTGATTTTGACGGGGGTAGCGGTGAGCAGTTCTTC.

The V and J genes are TRBV29-1 and TRBJ2-7, with 7 bases matching TRBD1. This CDR3 has 14 residues. CDR1 and CDR2 from the germline V gene are SQVTM and ANQGSEA. Trimming took 4 bases from V and 6 from J; bases not matched to a gene: 12. The CDR3 is CSVGEGARASEQYF. CDR3 DNA sequence: TGCAGCGTTGGTGAGGGGGCTCGGGCCTCCGAGCAGTACTTC.

The sample holds one count of this clonotype. The rearrangement joins TRBV20-1 to TRBJ2-1; 14 positions agree with TRBD2. The J call could be wrong; TRBJ2-7 is a better fit for the DNA end. Per germline, CDR1 DFQATT and CDR2 SNEGSKA (reference sequence). The CDR3 totals 15 residues. The CDR3 loop is CSARGTSGSRYEQYF. In DNA form, the CDR3 reads TGCAGTGCTAGGGGGACTAGCGGGAGTAGGTACGAGCAGTACTTC.

The V and J genes are TRBV20-1 and TRBJ2-1, with TRBD2 identical over 9 bases. Unmatched junction bases numbered 10, after V lost 5 bases and J lost 5 bases. The CDR3 sequence is 15 residues long. Germline CDR1 reads DFQATT; CDR2 reads SNEGSKA (reference sequence). CDR3 in DNA: TGCAGTGCTGATCCCGGGACTAGCCCCGACAATGAGCAGTTCTTC. The encoded protein is CSADPGTSPDNEQFF.